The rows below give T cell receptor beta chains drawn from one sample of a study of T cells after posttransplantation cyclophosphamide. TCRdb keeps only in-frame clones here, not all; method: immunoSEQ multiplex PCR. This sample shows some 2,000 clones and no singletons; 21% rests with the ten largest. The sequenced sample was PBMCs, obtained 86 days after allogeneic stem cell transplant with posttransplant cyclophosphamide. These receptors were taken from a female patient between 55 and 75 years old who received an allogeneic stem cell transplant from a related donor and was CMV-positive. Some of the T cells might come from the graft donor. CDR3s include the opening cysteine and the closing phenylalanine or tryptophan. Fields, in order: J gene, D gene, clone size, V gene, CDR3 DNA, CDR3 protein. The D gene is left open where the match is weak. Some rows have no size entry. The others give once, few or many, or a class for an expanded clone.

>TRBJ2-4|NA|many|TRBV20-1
TGCAGTGCTAGAGGATGGTCCCAGGGGTACTTC
CSARGWSQGYF
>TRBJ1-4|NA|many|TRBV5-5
TGTGCCAGCAGCTTGGTGATGGGCGAAAAACTGTTTTTT
CASSLVMGEKLFF
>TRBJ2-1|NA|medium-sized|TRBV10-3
TGTGCCATCAGTTCCGGGACTCAACTGTACAATGAGCAGTTCTTC
CAISSGTQLYNEQFF
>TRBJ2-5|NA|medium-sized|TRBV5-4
TGTGCCAGCAGCCAGCCAGGGGTCGTACAAGAGACCCAGTACTTC
CASSQPGVVQETQYF
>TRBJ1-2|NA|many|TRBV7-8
TGTGCCAGCAGCTTAGGCAGGGATGGCGGCTACACCTTC
CASSLGRDGGYTF
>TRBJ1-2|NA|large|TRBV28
TGTGCCAGCAGCCGCCCGGGACAAACTAGTCTCAATGGCTACACCTTC
CASSRPGQTSLNGYTF
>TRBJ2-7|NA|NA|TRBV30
TGTGCCTGGAGTGTTAGGGGGTCCAGGGCCAACTACGAGCAGTACTTC
CAWSVRGSRANYEQYF
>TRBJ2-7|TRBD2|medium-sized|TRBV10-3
TGTGCCATCAGTGAACAGGGGGGGACTAGCGGGAGTTACGAGCAGTACTTC
CAISEQGGTSGSYEQYF
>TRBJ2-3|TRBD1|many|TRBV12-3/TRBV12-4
TGTGCCAGCAGTTTACAGGACAGGGTCACAGATACGCAGTATTTT
CASSLQDRVTDTQYF
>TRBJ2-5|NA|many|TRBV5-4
TGTGCCAGCAGCACGGGACTGAAGGGTGAGACCCAGTACTTC
CASSTGLKGETQYF
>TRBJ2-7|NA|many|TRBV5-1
TGCGCCAGCAGCCGAGACGGGGCCTACGAGCAGTACTTC
CASSRDGAYEQYF
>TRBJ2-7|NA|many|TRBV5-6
TGTGCCAGCACCCATAGGTGGGCGCTGAACAACGAGCAGTACTTC
CASTHRWALNNEQYF
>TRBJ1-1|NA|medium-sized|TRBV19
TGTGCCAGTAGTATTTCGGGGAACACTGAAGCTTTCTTT
CASSISGNTEAFF
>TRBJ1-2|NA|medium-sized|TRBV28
TGTGCCAGCAACCCGAGGGCCCAGATATATAACTATGGCTACACCTTC
CASNPRAQIYNYGYTF
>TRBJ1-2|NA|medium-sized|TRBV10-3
TGTGCCATCAGTGAGTCGGGCAGGGCCTATGGCTACACCTTC
CAISESGRAYGYTF
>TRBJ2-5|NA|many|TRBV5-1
TGCGCCAGCAGCTTGAACAGCTTCAGGGATGGGGAGACCCAGTACTTC
CASSLNSFRDGETQYF
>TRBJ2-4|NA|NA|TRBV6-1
TGTGCCAGCAGTGGACCCAGGGGCCTATCCAAAAACATTCAGTACTTC
CASSGPRGLSKNIQYF
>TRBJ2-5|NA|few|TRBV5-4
TGTGCCAGCAGCTTGGGTATTAGCGCCTCCCAAGAGACCCAGTACTTC
CASSLGISASQETQYF
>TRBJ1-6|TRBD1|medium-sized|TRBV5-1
TGCGCCAGCAGCTTGGACAGGGGCGGTTCACCCCTCCACTTT
CASSLDRGGSPLHF
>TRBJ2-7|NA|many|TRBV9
TGTGCCAGCAGCGGTAGCTCCTACGAGCAGTACTTC
CASSGSSYEQYF
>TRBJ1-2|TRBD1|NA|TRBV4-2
TGTGCCAGCAGCCAAGATTGGGGACAGAACTATGGCTACACCTTC
CASSQDWGQNYGYTF
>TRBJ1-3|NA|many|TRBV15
TGTGCCACCAGGACTTCCTCTGGAAACACCATATATTTT
CATRTSSGNTIYF
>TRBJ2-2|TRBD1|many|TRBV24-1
TGTGCCACCTCTAATACCGGGACAGGGGGCTCGAGGGAGCTGTTTTTT
CATSNTGTGGSRELFF
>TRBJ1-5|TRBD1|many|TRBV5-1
TGCGCCAGCAGCCCGGACAGGGCCAGCCAGCCCCAGCATTTT
CASSPDRASQPQHF
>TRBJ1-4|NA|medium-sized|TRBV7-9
TGTGCCAGCAGCTTGCAGGGCAATAATGAAAAACTGTTTTTT
CASSLQGNNEKLFF
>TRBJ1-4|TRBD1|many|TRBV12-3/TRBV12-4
TGTGCCAGCAGTTTTGGACAGGCGGACGAAAAACTGTTTTTT
CASSFGQADEKLFF
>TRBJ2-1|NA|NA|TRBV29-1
TGCAGCGTTCAGTGCGCGACAGTGCATGGTACACGCGATGAGCAGTTCTTC
CSVQCATVHGTRDEQFF
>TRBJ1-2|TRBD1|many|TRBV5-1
TGCGCCAGCAGCCCGGACAGGCCGGGTGGCTACACCTTC
CASSPDRPGGYTF
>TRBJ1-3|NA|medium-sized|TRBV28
TGTGCCAGCAGTCTCCCCTCTAACGGAAACACCATATATTTT
CASSLPSNGNTIYF
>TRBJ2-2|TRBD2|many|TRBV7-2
TGTGCCAGCAGAACTCTAGCGGGAGGCGGATCCTACGGGGAGCTGTTTTTT
CASRTLAGGGSYGELFF
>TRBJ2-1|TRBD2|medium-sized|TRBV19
TGTGCCAGTAGTATAGGAGGGGGACTAGCGGGAGTAAATGAGCAGTTCTTC
CASSIGGGLAGVNEQFF
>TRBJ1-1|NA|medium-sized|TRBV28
TGTGCCAGCAGTTTACAAACGCCCAAAGCAGCTTTCTTT
CASSLQTPKAAFF
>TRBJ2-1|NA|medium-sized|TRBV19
TGTGCCAGTAAGGTCCGGGGGTCGTACAATGAGCAGTTCTTC
CASKVRGSYNEQFF
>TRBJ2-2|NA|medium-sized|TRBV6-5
TGTGCCAGCAACCCTGGGCGGAACACCGGGGAGCTGTTTTTT
CASNPGRNTGELFF
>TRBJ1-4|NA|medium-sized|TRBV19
TGTGCCAGTAGTCAACGACAGGCCTCCAATGAAAAACTGTTTTTT
CASSQRQASNEKLFF
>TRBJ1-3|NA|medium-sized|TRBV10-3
TGTGCCCACAGTTACTCTGGAAACACCATATATTTT
CAHSYSGNTIYF
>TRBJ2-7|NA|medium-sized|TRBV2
TGTGCCAGCAGTGCGTCAAACAGGGCCTCCTACGAGCAGTACTTC
CASSASNRASYEQYF
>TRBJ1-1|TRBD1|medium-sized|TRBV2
TGTGCCAGCGCCCCCCGACAGGGAAGGATGGCTGAAGCTTTCTTT
CASAPRQGRMAEAFF
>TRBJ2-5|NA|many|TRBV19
TGTGCCAGTAGTATAGTTTCCAGCGGAGGCCAAGAGACCCAGTACTTC
CASSIVSSGGQETQYF
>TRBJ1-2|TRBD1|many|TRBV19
TGTGCCAGTAGTATGGGACAGATGACACAGTACACCTTC
CASSMGQMTQYTF
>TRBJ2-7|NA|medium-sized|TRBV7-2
TGTGCCAGCAGCTTAGCAGCTAGCGACTCCTACGAGCAGTACTTC
CASSLAASDSYEQYF
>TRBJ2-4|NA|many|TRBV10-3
TGTGCCATCAGTGCAGGGGAGTCAATAAACATTCAGTACTTC
CAISAGESINIQYF
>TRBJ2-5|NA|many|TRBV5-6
TGTGCCAGCAGCTTTATCAATAGTTGGGAGACCCAGTACTTC
CASSFINSWETQYF
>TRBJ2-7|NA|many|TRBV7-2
TGTGCCAGCAGCTTAGCGATAGCGAGAAACGAGCAGTACTTC
CASSLAIARNEQYF
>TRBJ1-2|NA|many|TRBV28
TGTGCCAGTTCCCGGTCGGCTAACTATGGCTACACCTTC
CASSRSANYGYTF
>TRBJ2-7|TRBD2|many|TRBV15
TGTGCCACCAGCAGAGATACGGGGGGGACCTACGAGCAGTACTTC
CATSRDTGGTYEQYF
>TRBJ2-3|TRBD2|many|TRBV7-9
TGTGCCAGCAGCTTAGGACTAGCGGGTACAGATACGCAGTATTTT
CASSLGLAGTDTQYF
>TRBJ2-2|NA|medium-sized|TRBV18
TGTGCCAGCTCACCAACCGATGACAGCACCGGGGAGCTGTTTTTT
CASSPTDDSTGELFF
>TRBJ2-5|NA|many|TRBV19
TGTGCCAGTAGTATTCCTTCCCAGGATCAAGAGACCCAGTACTTC
CASSIPSQDQETQYF
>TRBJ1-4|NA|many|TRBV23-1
TGCGCCAGCAGTCAATTGGGCTTCGAGGTAGCTAATGAAAAACTGTTTTTT
CASSQLGFEVANEKLFF
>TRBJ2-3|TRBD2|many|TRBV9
TGTGCCAGCAGCCCCCGGACTAGCGGGGGCTTTAGCACAGATACGCAGTATTTT
CASSPRTSGGFSTDTQYF
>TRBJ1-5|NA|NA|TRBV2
TGTGCCAGCAGTGAAGGATCGACTCGCAATCAGCCCCAGCATTTT
CASSEGSTRNQPQHF
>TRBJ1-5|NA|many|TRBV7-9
TGTGCCAGCAGCTTAGTTGGGGGCCCCACTAATCAGCCCCAGCATTTT
CASSLVGGPTNQPQHF
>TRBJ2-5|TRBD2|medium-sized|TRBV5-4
TGTGCCAGCAGCCCTCCCCGACTAGCGGATCAAGAGACCCAGTACTTC
CASSPPRLADQETQYF
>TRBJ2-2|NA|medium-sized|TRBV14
TGTGCCAGCAGCGCTAGCAGTACCGGGGAGCTGTTTTTT
CASSASSTGELFF